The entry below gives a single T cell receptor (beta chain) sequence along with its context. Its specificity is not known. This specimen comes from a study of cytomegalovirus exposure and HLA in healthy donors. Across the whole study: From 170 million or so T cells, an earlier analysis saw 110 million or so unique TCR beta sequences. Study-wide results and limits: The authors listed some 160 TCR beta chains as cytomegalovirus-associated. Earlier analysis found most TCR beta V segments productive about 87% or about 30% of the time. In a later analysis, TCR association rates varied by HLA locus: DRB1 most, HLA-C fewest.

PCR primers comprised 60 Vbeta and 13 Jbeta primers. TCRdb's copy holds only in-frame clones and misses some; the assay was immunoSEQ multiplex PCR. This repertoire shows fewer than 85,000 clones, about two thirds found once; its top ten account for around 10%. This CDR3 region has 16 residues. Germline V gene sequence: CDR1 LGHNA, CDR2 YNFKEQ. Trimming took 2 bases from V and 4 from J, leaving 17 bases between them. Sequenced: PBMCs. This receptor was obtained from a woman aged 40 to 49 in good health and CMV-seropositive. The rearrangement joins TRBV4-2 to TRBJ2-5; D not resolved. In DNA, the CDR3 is TGTGCCAGCAGCCAATCGCACCTCAAGCCGGGAGAGACCCAGTACTTC. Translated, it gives CASSQSHLKPGETQYF.